Given below is one T cell receptor (beta chain) in context. Its target is not known. The library targeted TCRbeta and was prepared with unique molecular identifiers. TCRdb reprocessed the PCR reads with MiXCR, giving one entry per CDR3 protein. The table records a few hundred thousand distinct CDR3 sequences, roughly 7.8% of them present only once. The CDR3 spans 15 residues. V lost 7 bases and J lost 5, with 15 bases in between. Germline V CDR1 and CDR2: SGHVS, FNYEAQ. The data are from a study of T-cell reconstitution after alpha-beta-depleted transplantation in children. Study-wide results and limits: The high TCRbeta diversity at day 60 in some patients came from surviving recipient T cells and thymic progenitors. T-cell numbers and diversity one year post-transplant derived largely from freshly generated T cells. Alpha-beta T cells present about two months after transplant were reported to originate from several hundred expanded graft clones.

The material sequenced was peripheral blood, taken 360 days after TCRalphabeta/CD19-depleted stem cell transplant. This rearrangement joins TRBV7-6 to TRBJ1-6; D is unresolved. This TCR was sampled from a female patient aged 2-15 years who had a stem cell transplant for Fanconi anemia, so the T cells may come from the graft donor. CDR3 amino acids: CASTLRTGNNSPLHF. As DNA, the CDR3 is TGTGCCAGCACCCTAAGGACGGGTAATAATTCACCCCTCCACTTT.